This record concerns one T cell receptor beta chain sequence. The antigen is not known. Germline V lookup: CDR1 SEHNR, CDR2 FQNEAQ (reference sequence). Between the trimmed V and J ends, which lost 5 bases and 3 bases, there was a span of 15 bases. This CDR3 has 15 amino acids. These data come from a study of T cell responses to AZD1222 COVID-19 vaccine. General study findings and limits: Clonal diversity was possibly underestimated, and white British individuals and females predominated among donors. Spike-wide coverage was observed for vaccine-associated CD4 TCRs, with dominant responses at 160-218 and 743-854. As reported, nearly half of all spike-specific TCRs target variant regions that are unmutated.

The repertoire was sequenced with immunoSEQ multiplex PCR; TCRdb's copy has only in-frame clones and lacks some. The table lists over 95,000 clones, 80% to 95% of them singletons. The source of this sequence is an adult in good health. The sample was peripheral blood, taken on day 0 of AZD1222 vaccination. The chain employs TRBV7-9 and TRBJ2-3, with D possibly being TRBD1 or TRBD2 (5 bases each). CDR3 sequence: CASSGTVRFTDTQYF. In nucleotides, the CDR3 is TGTGCCAGCAGCGGGACGGTCAGATTTACAGATACGCAGTATTTT.